These T cell receptor beta chains were read from a single sample in a study of cytomegalovirus exposure and HLA in healthy donors. Clones were read by immunoSEQ multiplex PCR, and TCRdb kept only the in-frame ones, dropping some. The repertoire consists of 180,000 or so clones, with roughly 74% occurring once and the leading ten covering approximately 2.6%. Sequencing was done on a sample of PBMCs. The receptors derive from a female donor in good health and CMV-seronegative. Both conserved end residues are part of each CDR3. Fields, in order: V gene, J gene, clone size, D gene, CDR3 length, CDR3 protein, CDR3 DNA. The D gene is left open where the match is weak. Size is stated for part of the rows, as once, few or many counts, or as a class when the clone is expanded.

>TRBV4-1|TRBJ1-1|NA|NA|17
CASSPREGEALNTEAFF
TGCGCCAGCAGCCCCCGCGAGGGGGAAGCACTGAACACTGAAGCTTTCTTT
>TRBV5-1|TRBJ2-5|NA|NA|17
CASSPGVGRVSTETQYF
TGCGCCAGCAGCCCTGGAGTGGGCAGGGTATCTACAGAGACCCAGTACTTC
>TRBV7-3|TRBJ2-5|few|TRBD1|13
CASSRDRQETQYF
TGTGCCAGCAGCCGGGACAGACAAGAGACCCAGTACTTC
>TRBV5-4|TRBJ2-3|NA|NA|13
CASSLDEADTQYF
TGTGCCAGCAGCTTGGATGAGGCAGATACGCAGTATTTT
>TRBV5-1|TRBJ1-1|once|TRBD1|14
CASSLAGGETEAFF
TGCGCCAGCAGCTTAGCAGGGGGCGAGACTGAAGCTTTCTTT
>TRBV2|TRBJ2-1|NA|TRBD2|16
CASSDLSSGGGDEQFF
TGTGCCAGCAGTGATCTTAGTAGCGGGGGAGGGGATGAGCAGTTCTTC
>TRBV10-1|TRBJ2-5|NA|TRBD1|13
CARFGTVQPARYF
TGCGCCCGATTCGGGACAGTTCAGCCGGCCCGGTACTTC
>TRBV6-6|TRBJ2-1|NA|TRBD2|15
CASSYSIAGGNEQFF
TGTGCCAGCAGTTACTCGATCGCGGGAGGGAATGAGCAGTTCTTC
>TRBV15|TRBJ1-2|NA|TRBD1|9
CATGTVNNF
TGTGCCACGGGGACAGTTAACAACTTC
>TRBV28|TRBJ2-2|NA|NA|16
CASSFGKGANTGELFF
TGTGCCAGCAGTTTTGGGAAGGGGGCGAACACCGGGGAGCTGTTTTTT
>TRBV6-5|TRBJ1-1|few|NA|14
CASSGRARNTEAFF
TGTGCCAGCAGTGGGCGGGCCAGAAACACTGAAGCTTTCTTT
>TRBV2|TRBJ1-3|NA|TRBD1|17
CASSPDRGRSSGNTIYF
TGTGCCAGCAGTCCAGACAGGGGACGAAGCTCTGGAAACACCATATATTTT
>TRBV5-6|TRBJ2-5|NA|TRBD1|15
CASSLERGRLETQYF
TGTGCCAGCAGCTTGGAGAGGGGGCGATTGGAGACCCAGTACTTC
>TRBV18|TRBJ1-6|NA|NA|14
CASSPEGGGSPLHF
TGTGCCAGCTCACCAGAGGGTGGGGGGTCACCCCTCCACTTT
>TRBV5-1|TRBJ1-1|few|TRBD1|13
CASSLTGEWEAFF
TGCGCCAGCAGCCTTACAGGGGAGTGGGAAGCTTTCTTT
>TRBV7-6|TRBJ2-7|NA|NA|13
CASSSQSTYEQYF
TGTGCCAGCAGCTCCCAAAGCACCTACGAGCAGTACTTC
>TRBV7-2|TRBJ2-3|NA|NA|17
CASSLLAGIPSTDTQYF
TGTGCCAGCAGCTTATTAGCCGGGATACCTAGCACAGATACGCAGTATTTT
>TRBV11-3|TRBJ2-1|NA|TRBD1|15
CASSHRDRGGDEQFF
TGTGCCAGCAGCCATAGGGACAGGGGTGGCGATGAGCAGTTCTTC
>TRBV12-2|TRBJ1-2|NA|NA|15
CASRLISEGLGGYTF
TGTGCAAGTCGCTTAATTTCGGAGGGTTTGGGTGGCTACACCTTC
>TRBV18|TRBJ2-7|NA|TRBD2|17
CASSPGPGGLRTYEQYF
TGTGCCAGCTCACCAGGCCCGGGGGGTCTCCGGACCTACGAGCAGTACTTC
>TRBV21-1|TRBJ2-1|NA|NA|21
CASTPKAGVGTTPTSYNEQFF
TGTGCCAGCACCCCGAAGGCAGGGGTCGGAACAACCCCCACCTCCTACAATGAGCAGTTCTTC
>TRBV2|TRBJ2-3|NA|NA|15
CASRARGYSTDTQYF
TGTGCCAGCCGGGCACGAGGGTACAGCACAGATACGCAGTATTTT
>TRBV30|TRBJ2-7|few|NA|11
CAYTRSYEQYF
TGTGCCTATACCAGAAGCTACGAGCAGTACTTC
>TRBV11-3|TRBJ2-3|NA|NA|12
CASSSHADTQYF
TGTGCCAGCAGCTCGCACGCGGATACGCAGTATTTT
>TRBV27|TRBJ2-3|few|TRBD2|14
CASKIAGGIDTQYF
TGTGCCAGCAAAATAGCGGGAGGGATAGATACGCAGTATTTT
>TRBV7-6|TRBJ1-6|NA|TRBD1|21
CASSLGGRQGARDSYNSPLHF
TGTGCCAGCAGCTTAGGCGGTAGACAGGGGGCCAGGGACTCCTATAATTCACCCCTCCACTTT
>TRBV2|TRBJ2-7|NA|NA|16
CASSDFPDSWAAEQYF
TGTGCCAGCAGTGACTTTCCGGATAGTTGGGCAGCCGAGCAGTACTTC
>TRBV19|TRBJ1-2|NA|NA|13
CATGGGADYGYTF
TGTGCCACGGGAGGGGGGGCTGACTATGGCTACACCTTC
>TRBV29-1|TRBJ1-3|NA|NA|13
CSVEEGSGDTIYF
TGCAGCGTTGAGGAGGGGTCGGGAGACACCATATATTTT
>TRBV11-3|TRBJ1-1|NA|NA|15
CASSLSRSGNTEAFF
TGTGCCAGCAGCTTGAGCCGATCAGGGAACACTGAAGCTTTCTTT
>TRBV18|TRBJ2-3|NA|TRBD2|15
CASSPAGGPGNTQYF
TGTGCCAGCTCACCCGCGGGAGGGCCGGGAAATACGCAGTATTTT
>TRBV30|TRBJ2-7|NA|NA|12
CAWSSGSYEQYF
TGTGCCTGGAGTTCCGGGTCCTACGAGCAGTACTTC
>TRBV7-6|TRBJ2-5|NA|TRBD1|18
CASSLVAGGGGLGETQYF
TGTGCCAGCAGCTTAGTGGCAGGGGGCGGAGGTTTGGGAGAGACCCAGTACTTC
>TRBV9|TRBJ2-2|NA|TRBD2|16
CASSVDSGGRWWELFF
TGTGCCAGCAGCGTAGATAGCGGGGGGCGATGGTGGGAGCTGTTTTTT
>TRBV6-1|TRBJ2-1|NA|TRBD2|16
CASSEATSGYYNEQFF
TGTGCCAGCAGTGAAGCGACTAGCGGATATTACAATGAGCAGTTCTTC
>TRBV7-2|TRBJ1-2|few|TRBD1|12
CASSLAGQGYTF
TGTGCCAGCAGCTTAGCGGGACAGGGCTACACCTTC
>TRBV30|TRBJ1-1|NA|NA|13
CAWRANRAAEAFF
TGTGCCTGGAGAGCGAACAGGGCCGCTGAAGCTTTCTTT
>TRBV4-1|TRBJ2-3|few|TRBD2|16
CASSQLTSGGTDTQYF
TGCGCCAGCAGCCAATTGACTAGCGGGGGCACAGATACGCAGTATTTT
>TRBV2|TRBJ2-7|NA|TRBD1|14
CASTRQGASYEQYF
TGTGCCAGCACTCGACAGGGGGCATCCTACGAGCAGTACTTC
>TRBV5-6|TRBJ1-2|NA|NA|13
CASGKTGLYGYTF
TGTGCCAGCGGTAAAACAGGTTTATATGGCTACACCTTC
>TRBV5-1|TRBJ2-1|NA|TRBD2|16
CASSLVRSGGTNEQFF
TGCGCCAGCAGCTTGGTACGTAGCGGGGGGACCAATGAGCAGTTCTTC
>TRBV2|TRBJ2-7|NA|NA|14
CASDPKDMSYEQYF
TGTGCCAGCGATCCAAAGGACATGTCCTACGAGCAGTACTTC
>TRBV4-1|TRBJ1-2|NA|NA|18
CASSQEPIRSGGRYGYTF
TGCGCCAGCAGCCAAGAGCCGATCCGGTCAGGAGGAAGGTATGGCTACACCTTC
>TRBV9|TRBJ1-1|NA|NA|16
CASSVGSELQTGEAFF
TGTGCCAGCAGCGTCGGGTCGGAGCTCCAAACTGGTGAAGCTTTCTTT
>TRBV30|TRBJ2-7|once|TRBD1|13
CAWSVGQNYEQYF
TGTGCCTGGAGTGTGGGACAGAACTACGAGCAGTACTTC
>TRBV5-5|TRBJ1-1|NA|NA|16
CASSRLSRVLNTEAFF
TGTGCCAGCAGCCGCCTTAGCCGAGTCCTGAACACTGAAGCTTTCTTT
>TRBV28|TRBJ1-2|few|NA|14
CASSLYGQTRGYTF
TGTGCCAGCAGTTTATACGGACAAACGAGGGGCTACACCTTC
>TRBV28|TRBJ1-6|NA|NA|13
CASSFQYNSPLHF
TGTGCCAGCAGTTTCCAATATAATTCACCCCTCCACTTT
>TRBV19|TRBJ2-1|NA|NA|14
CASSRGDANNEQFF
TGTGCCAGTAGTAGGGGGGATGCAAACAATGAGCAGTTCTTC
>TRBV5-1|TRBJ1-5|once|NA|13
CASRQGDNQPQHF
TGCGCCAGCAGACAGGGAGACAATCAGCCCCAGCATTTT
>TRBV10-3|TRBJ2-2|NA|TRBD1|20
CAISESRDRAEWSFTGELFF
TGTGCCATCAGTGAGTCTCGGGACAGGGCCGAGTGGAGTTTCACCGGGGAGCTGTTTTTT
>TRBV7-2|TRBJ2-2|NA|TRBD2|17
CASSRTSGESNTGELFF
TGTGCCAGCAGCCGGACTAGCGGGGAGTCGAACACCGGGGAGCTGTTTTTT
>TRBV7-7|TRBJ2-3|NA|TRBD1|15
CASSLGRGGADTQYF
TGTGCCAGCAGCTTGGGACGAGGGGGCGCAGATACGCAGTATTTT
>TRBV5-1|TRBJ2-5|NA|NA|13
CASSPAAGETQYF
TGCGCCAGCAGCCCGGCGGCGGGAGAGACCCAGTACTTC
>TRBV7-9|TRBJ2-5|NA|NA|14
CSSTADSAQETQYF
TGTTCCAGCACCGCTGACAGCGCCCAAGAGACCCAGTACTTC
>TRBV27|TRBJ1-2|NA|NA|12
CASSLGGNGYTF
TGTGCCAGCAGTTTGGGAGGGAATGGCTACACCTTC
>TRBV2|TRBJ1-6|NA|TRBD1|13
CATGTGANSPLHF
TGTGCCACAGGCACAGGGGCTAATTCACCCCTCCACTTT
>TRBV7-2|TRBJ2-1|few|TRBD2|16
CASSLVPAGGRNEQFF
TGTGCCAGCAGCTTAGTTCCAGCGGGGGGGCGAAATGAGCAGTTCTTC